This is a list of T cell receptor beta chains from one sample in a study of T cell responses to AZD1222 COVID-19 vaccine. Sequencing was performed with immunoSEQ multiplex PCR; in TCRdb, only in-frame clones are kept and a portion is missing. The sample records some 140,000 clones, more than 80% being singletons. The sequencing used peripheral blood, collected on day 0 of AZD1222 vaccination. All receptors derive from an adult in good health. CDR3s include the opening cysteine and the closing phenylalanine or tryptophan. The D gene is left open where the match is weak. The size entry is marked missing in some rows and otherwise reads once, few, many or a size class.

V gene,D gene,clone size,J gene,CDR3 protein,CDR3 DNA
TRBV5-1,NA,NA,TRBJ2-1,CASSLGPEQFF,TGCGCCAGCAGCTTGGGACCTGAGCAGTTCTTC
TRBV3-1/TRBV3-2,NA,NA,TRBJ1-6,CASSPEPPNNSPLHF,TGTGCCAGCAGCCCGGAACCACCTAATAATTCACCCCTCCACTTT
TRBV6-5,NA,NA,TRBJ1-3,CASGVLTPGNTIYF,TGTGCCTCGGGGGTGCTAACTCCTGGAAACACCATATATTTT
TRBV6-6,TRBD1,once,TRBJ2-7,CASSYTWDRGLEQYF,TGTGCCAGCAGTTACACCTGGGACAGGGGGCTTGAGCAGTACTTC
TRBV5-1,NA,NA,TRBJ2-2,CASSKNRGDRPGELFF,TGCGCCAGCAGCAAAAACCGGGGCGACAGGCCCGGGGAGCTGTTTTTT
TRBV7-9,NA,NA,TRBJ2-3,CASSFGQGVDTQYF,TGTGCCAGCAGCTTCGGGCAGGGCGTCGATACGCAGTATTTT
TRBV11-2,NA,NA,TRBJ1-5,CASSFRSNQPQHF,TGTGCCAGCAGCTTTCGTAGCAATCAGCCCCAGCATTTT
TRBV6-5,TRBD1,NA,TRBJ1-6,CASSSLTGVDSPLHF,TGTGCCAGCAGTTCCCTTACAGGGGTGGATTCACCCCTCCACTTT
TRBV2,NA,NA,TRBJ1-2,CASRSLGYGYTF,TGTGCCAGCAGGTCTCTGGGCTATGGCTACACCTTC
TRBV7-2,NA,NA,TRBJ1-2,CASSLNDQISDAPYGYTF,TGTGCCAGCAGCTTAAATGACCAAATTAGTGACGCTCCCTATGGCTACACCTTC
TRBV15,TRBD1,NA,TRBJ1-3,CASKPGTAGNTIYF,TGTGCCAGCAAGCCCGGGACAGCTGGAAACACCATATATTTT
TRBV29-1,NA,NA,TRBJ1-2,CSVGASVYGYTF,TGCAGCGTTGGTGCCTCGGTCTATGGCTACACCTTC
TRBV28,NA,NA,TRBJ1-5,CASSSRDYKNQPQHF,TGTGCCAGCAGTTCCCGGGACTATAAAAATCAGCCCCAGCATTTT
TRBV29-1,NA,NA,TRBJ1-5,CSVAGANQPQHF,TGCAGCGTTGCAGGGGCCAATCAGCCCCAGCATTTT
TRBV28,NA,NA,TRBJ2-7,CASSLGRRAEEPYF,TGTGCCAGCAGTTTAGGTAGACGGGCCGAGGAGCCGTACTTC
TRBV24-1,NA,NA,TRBJ2-1,CATSELGGAGYNEQFF,TGTGCCACCAGTGAACTTGGGGGGGCTGGCTACAATGAGCAGTTCTTC
TRBV19,NA,few,TRBJ2-1,CASSDQEVEVNEQFF,TGTGCCAGTAGCGACCAGGAGGTTGAGGTCAATGAGCAGTTCTTC
TRBV3-1/TRBV3-2,TRBD1,once,TRBJ1-2,CASSRQGDNYGYTF,TGTGCCAGCAGCCGACAGGGGGATAACTATGGCTACACCTTC
TRBV5-4,NA,NA,TRBJ1-3,CASSRGGGISGNTIYF,TGTGCCAGCTCCCGGGGCGGGGGTATCTCTGGAAACACCATATATTTT
TRBV19,TRBD1,NA,TRBJ2-2,CASTRDRVRPGELFF,TGTGCCAGTACCAGGGACAGGGTGCGCCCCGGGGAGCTGTTTTTT
TRBV9,TRBD1,NA,TRBJ2-7,CASSGTGGHEQYF,TGTGCCAGCAGCGGCACAGGGGGCCACGAGCAGTACTTC
TRBV18,NA,few,TRBJ1-5,CASSPSRSNSNQPQHF,TGTGCCAGCTCCCCGAGCAGGTCTAATAGCAATCAGCCCCAGCATTTT
TRBV29-1,NA,NA,TRBJ1-1,CSANDPGTEAFF,TGCAGCGCCAACGACCCAGGGACTGAAGCTTTCTTT
TRBV28,NA,NA,TRBJ1-3,CASSPGGARSGNTIYF,TGTGCCAGCAGCCCCGGTGGGGCCCGCTCTGGAAACACCATATATTTT
TRBV5-1,TRBD1,few,TRBJ1-1,CASNQKEDRVGTEAFF,TGCGCCAGCAACCAGAAAGAGGACAGGGTGGGCACTGAAGCTTTCTTT
TRBV10-2,NA,NA,TRBJ1-1,CASSESLRDIDHTEAFF,TGCGCCAGCAGTGAGTCGCTTAGGGACATTGATCACACTGAAGCTTTCTTT
TRBV5-8,TRBD1,NA,TRBJ1-2,CASSFRGSYTF,TGTGCCAGCAGCTTCAGGGGGAGCTACACCTTC
TRBV28,NA,NA,TRBJ1-1,CASSISPGRAFF,TGTGCCAGCAGTATATCCCCGGGACGAGCTTTCTTT
TRBV5-4,NA,NA,TRBJ1-1,CASSLARSLGEAFF,TGTGCCAGCAGCTTGGCCCGGTCCCTGGGTGAAGCTTTCTTT
TRBV3-1/TRBV3-2,TRBD1,NA,TRBJ1-6,CASSQAGTGGSPLHF,TGTGCCAGCAGCCAAGCCGGGACAGGGGGGTCACCCCTCCACTTT
TRBV9,NA,NA,TRBJ2-1,CASSVGRAGYNEQFF,TGTGCCAGCAGCGTAGGACGGGCCGGGTACAATGAGCAGTTCTTC
TRBV11-2,NA,once,TRBJ1-4,CASSFSGAINEKLFF,TGTGCCAGCAGCTTTTCCGGAGCCATTAATGAAAAACTGTTTTTT
TRBV15,NA,NA,TRBJ2-7,CATSRDHEISYEQYF,TGTGCCACCAGCAGAGATCACGAGATCTCCTACGAGCAGTACTTC
TRBV6-5,NA,once,TRBJ2-1,CASSKPGQLNEQFF,TGTGCCAGCAGTAAACCGGGACAACTCAATGAGCAGTTCTTC
TRBV12-3/TRBV12-4,NA,NA,TRBJ1-6,CASSTGSNSPLHF,TGTGCCAGCAGTACCGGGAGTAATTCACCCCTCCACTTT
TRBV28,NA,once,TRBJ1-1,CASGSVNTEAFF,TGTGCCAGCGGGTCAGTGAACACTGAAGCTTTCTTT
TRBV27,TRBD1,NA,TRBJ1-5,CASSLKNPRDSTQPQHF,TGTGCCAGCAGTCTAAAAAACCCCCGGGACAGTACTCAGCCCCAGCATTTT
TRBV5-1,TRBD1,NA,TRBJ1-4,CASSGTGEVNEKLFF,TGCGCCAGCAGCGGGACAGGGGAAGTTAATGAAAAACTGTTTTTT
TRBV27,NA,NA,TRBJ2-1,CASSLMVQGPSRGSPYNEQFF,TGTGCCAGCAGTTTAATGGTCCAGGGGCCCTCTCGGGGAAGCCCCTACAATGAGCAGTTCTTC
TRBV6-5,TRBD2,NA,TRBJ2-7,CASGGLNSYEQYF,TGTGCCTCGGGGGGGTTGAATTCCTACGAGCAGTACTTC